This TCR beta chain was identified in a study of T cell changes during pregnancy in multiple sclerosis. The method was immunoSEQ multiplex PCR; TCRdb's version includes in-frame clones alone and lacks a portion of them. The sample lists about 44,000 clones; around 92% were seen once. The V gene's germline CDR1 is SGHRS and CDR2 YFSETQ. V lost 4 bases to trimming and J lost 1 base; unmatched junction nucleotides: 9. This CDR3 contains 16 residues. This TCR was recovered from a female donor with multiple sclerosis, enrolled in a pregnancy study. The rearrangement joins TRBV5-1 to TRBJ2-3; 7 nucleotides align to TRBD1. Source material: peripheral blood. The CDR3 spells CASSTSTGTGTDTQYF. CDR3 nucleotides: TGCGCCAGCAGCACCTCGACAGGGACCGGCACAGATACGCAGTATTTT.